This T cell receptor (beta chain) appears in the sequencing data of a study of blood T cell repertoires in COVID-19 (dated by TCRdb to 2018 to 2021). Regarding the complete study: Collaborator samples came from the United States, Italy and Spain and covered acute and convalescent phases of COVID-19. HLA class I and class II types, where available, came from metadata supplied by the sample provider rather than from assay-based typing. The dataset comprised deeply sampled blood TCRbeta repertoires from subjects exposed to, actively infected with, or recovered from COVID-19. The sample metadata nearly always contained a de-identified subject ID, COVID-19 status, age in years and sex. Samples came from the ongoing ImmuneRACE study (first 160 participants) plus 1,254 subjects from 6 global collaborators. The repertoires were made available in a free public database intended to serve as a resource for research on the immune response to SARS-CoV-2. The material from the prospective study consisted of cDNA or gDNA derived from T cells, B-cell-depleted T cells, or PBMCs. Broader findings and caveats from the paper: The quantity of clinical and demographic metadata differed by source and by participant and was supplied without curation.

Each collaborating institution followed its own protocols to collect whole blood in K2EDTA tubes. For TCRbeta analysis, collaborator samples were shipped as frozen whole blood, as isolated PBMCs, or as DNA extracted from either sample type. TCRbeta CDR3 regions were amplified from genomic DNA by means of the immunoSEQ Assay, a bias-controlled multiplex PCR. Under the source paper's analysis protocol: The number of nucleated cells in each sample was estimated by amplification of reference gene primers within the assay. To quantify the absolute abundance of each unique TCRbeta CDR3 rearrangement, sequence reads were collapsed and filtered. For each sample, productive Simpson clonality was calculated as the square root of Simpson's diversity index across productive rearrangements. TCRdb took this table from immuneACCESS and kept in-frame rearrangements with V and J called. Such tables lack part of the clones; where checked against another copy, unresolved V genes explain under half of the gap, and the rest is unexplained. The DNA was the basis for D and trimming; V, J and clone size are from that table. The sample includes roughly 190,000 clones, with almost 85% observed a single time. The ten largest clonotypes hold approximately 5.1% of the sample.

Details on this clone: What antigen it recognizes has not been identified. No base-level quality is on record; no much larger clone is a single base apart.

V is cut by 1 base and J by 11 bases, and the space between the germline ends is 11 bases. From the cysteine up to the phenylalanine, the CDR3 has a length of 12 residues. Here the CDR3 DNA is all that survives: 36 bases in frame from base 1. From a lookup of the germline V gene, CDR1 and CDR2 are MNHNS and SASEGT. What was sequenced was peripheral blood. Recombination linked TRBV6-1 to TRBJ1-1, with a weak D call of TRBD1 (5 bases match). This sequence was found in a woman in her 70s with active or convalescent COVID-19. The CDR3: CASSEGGGLAFF. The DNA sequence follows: TGTGCCAGCAGTGAAGGGGGGGGGTTGGCTTTCTTT.